The next 14 T cell receptor beta chains were all read from a single sample in a study of regulatory T cells in long-lasting Graves disease. Library construction for TCR beta used iRepertoire HTBI primers and Arm-PCR of CDR3 regions. A single record per CDR3 protein comes from TCRdb applying MiXCR to the multiplex PCR reads. The sample includes roughly 360,000 distinct CDR3 sequences, 20% to 25% seen only once; the top ten take around 30%. Time point in this sample: persistent/refractory GD, antithyroid drugs over 5 years with positive TRAb. PBMC RNA served as the TCR library source. This specimen consisted of peripheral blood mononuclear cells (PBMCs), obtained when the disease was refractory, from a patient treated with antithyroid drugs. These receptor sequences come from a woman aged 40 to 50 with Graves disease.

Many counts were recorded for this clonotype. The J gene is TRBJ2-5, the V gene TRBV7-3; tentatively, D is TRBD1 or TRBD2 (5 bases each). This CDR3 comprises 15 residues. Trimming cost V 0 bases and J 5 bases, with 13 bases left between them. Per germline, CDR1 SGHTA and CDR2 FQGTGA. This chain's CDR3 is CASSLTRGAEETQYF. In DNA form, the CDR3 reads TGTGCCAGCAGCTTAACGAGGGGCGCGGAGGAGACCCAGTACTTC.

There are many counts of this clonotype. The chain combines TRBV2 with TRBJ2-2; unclear D gene. V was pared by 8 bases and J by 5 bases, with 6 bases between. The germline CDR1 and CDR2 sequences are SNHLY and FYNNEI. CDR3 length equals 11 residues. The CDR3 region has the DNA TGTGCCAGCTCATGGACCGGGGAGCTGTTTTTT. Its translation: CASSWTGELFF.

The chain uses TRBV30 and TRBJ1-1; D not certain. The V gene's germline CDR1 is GTSNPN and CDR2 SVGIG (reference sequence). This CDR3 contains 13 residues. Trimming cost V 0 bases and J 3 bases, with 8 bases left between them. For the CDR3, the DNA is TGTGCCTGGAGTGTACGTGCGGACACTGAAGCTTTCTTT. Translated, it gives CAWSVRADTEAFF. Full variable domain (missing parts from reference TRBV30 and TRBJ1-1): SQTIHQWPATLVQPVGSPLSLECTVEGTSNPNLYWYRQAAGRGLQLLFYSVGIGQISSEVPQNLSASRPQDRQFILSSKKLLLSDSGFYLCAWSVRADTEAFFGQGTRLTVV.

This chain joins TRBV6-2 or TRBV6-3 and TRBJ2-5; D not resolved. Germline CDR1 MNHEY, CDR2 SVGEGT. The V end lost 8 bases, the J end lost 0 bases, and 16 bases lay between the germline ends. The length of the CDR3 is 15 residues. The CDR3 protein is CASSRGGRYQETQYF. The CDR3 DNA sequence: TGTGCCAGCTCCCGAGGCGGCAGATACCAAGAGACCCAGTACTTC.

Only a few counts were recorded for this clonotype. The chain recombines TRBV19 with TRBJ1-3; D call uncertain. Germline V gives CDR1 LNHDA, CDR2 SQIVND (reference sequence). This CDR3 has 10 amino acids. V shed 7 bases and J shed 4 bases, with 2 bases lying between them. CDR3 in amino acids: CASMGNTIYF. DNA of the CDR3: TGTGCCAGTATGGGAAACACCATATATTTT.

The table lists this clonotype with a count of one. The V gene is TRBV24-1, the J gene TRBJ2-2; a possible D gene is TRBD2 (5 bases). The CDR3 consists of 15 residues. The V end was cut by 6 bases, the J end by 5 bases, with 15 bases between. CDR1 is KGHDR and CDR2 is SFDVKD in the germline V gene. Written as DNA, the CDR3 is TGTGCCACCAGTAATCGGCCGAGGAGGACCGGGGAGCTGTTTTTT. Residues: CATSNRPRRTGELFF.

Only a few counts were recorded for this clonotype. The V and J genes are TRBV24-1 and TRBJ2-3; TRBD1 agrees at 10 bases. CDR1 is KGHDR, CDR2 SFDVKD, per germline. V lost 3 bases and J lost 1; bases outside the gene matches: 3. The CDR3 length is 16 residues. CDR3 sequence: CATSDTGTGGTDTQYF. CDR3 nucleotide sequence: TGTGCCACCAGTGATACCGGGACAGGGGGCACAGATACGCAGTATTTT.

This clonotype occurred many times. The V call is TRBV6-5, the J call TRBJ2-2; D gene ambiguous. The CDR3 runs to 15 residues. Trimming took off 2 bases at V and 1 base at J, with 8 bases between the two ends. The germline V gene encodes CDR1 MNHEY and CDR2 SVGAGI. The CDR3 bases are TGTGCCAGCAGTTACGCGACGGAGAACACCGGGGAGCTGTTTTTT. It is translated as CASSYATENTGELFF.

This clonotype was recorded at least ten times. The junction shows a germline mismatch at one end, possibly a read error. The rearrangement links TRBV7-7 to TRBJ2-2, with unresolved D. The germline CDR1 and CDR2 sequences are SSHAT and FNYEAQ (reference sequence). There are 12 residues in the CDR3. The CDR3 DNA follows: TGTGCTAGCAGCTTGTGGGGCGGGGAGCTGTTTTTT. It codes for CASSLWGGELFF.

This clonotype was found many times. The chain employs TRBV28 and TRBJ2-5; D may be TRBD1 or TRBD2 (5 bases each). This CDR3 is 13 amino acids long. V was pared by 5 bases and J by 4 bases, with 11 bases between. Germline CDR1 reads MDHEN; CDR2 reads SYDVKM. The CDR3 is CASSPGTVETQYF. CDR3 nucleotides: TGTGCCAGCAGTCCCGGGACGGTAGAGACCCAGTACTTC.

This clonotype showed up just a few times. The chain is built from TRBV28 and TRBJ2-5, with D possibly TRBD1 on 5 matching bases. CDR1 is MDHEN and CDR2 is SYDVKM in the germline V gene. The CDR3 is made up of 14 amino acids. The V and J ends lost 6 bases and 4 bases respectively, with 15 bases between them. CDR3 nucleotides: TGTGCCAGCAGCCTAGGGGATAATTTAGAGACCCAGTACTTC. Its translation: CASSLGDNLETQYF.

The V and J genes are TRBV7-3 and TRBJ2-5; D is undetermined. The CDR3 length is 15 residues. From germline, CDR1 is SGHTA and CDR2 FQGTGA. V was clipped by 6 bases and J by 2 bases, with 16 bases between them. CDR3: CASSPLPGPQETQYF. In DNA, the CDR3 is TGTGCCAGCAGTCCACTCCCTGGACCGCAAGAGACCCAGTACTTC.

The rearrangement joins TRBV20-1 to TRBJ2-5, with 9 positions matching TRBD1. With V trimmed by 5 bases and J by 2 bases, 3 bases remained unmatched. The CDR3 runs to 13 residues. Germline values: CDR1 DFQATT, CDR2 SNEGSKA (reference sequence). CDR3 sequence (DNA): TGCAGTGCTCCCGACAGGGGGCAAGAGACCCAGTACTTC. Protein product: CSAPDRGQETQYF.

This clonotype has a count of ten or more. The chain joins TRBV11-2 to TRBJ2-2, with a weak D call TRBD1 (5 bases). The V end lost 5 bases, the J end lost 4 bases, and 11 bases lay between the germline ends. CDR3 length equals 14 residues. Germline CDR1 reads SGHAT; CDR2 reads FQNNGV. CDR3 region: CASSVERGTGELFF. The DNA of the CDR3 is TGTGCCAGCAGCGTCGAAAGGGGCACCGGGGAGCTGTTTTTT. Full variable domain (missing parts from reference TRBV11-2 and TRBJ2-2): EAGVAQSPRYKIIEKRQSVAFWCNPISGHATLYWYQQILGQGPKLLIQFQNNGVVDDSQLPKDRFSAERLKGVDSTLKIQPAKLEDSAVYLCASSVERGTGELFFGEGSRLTVL.